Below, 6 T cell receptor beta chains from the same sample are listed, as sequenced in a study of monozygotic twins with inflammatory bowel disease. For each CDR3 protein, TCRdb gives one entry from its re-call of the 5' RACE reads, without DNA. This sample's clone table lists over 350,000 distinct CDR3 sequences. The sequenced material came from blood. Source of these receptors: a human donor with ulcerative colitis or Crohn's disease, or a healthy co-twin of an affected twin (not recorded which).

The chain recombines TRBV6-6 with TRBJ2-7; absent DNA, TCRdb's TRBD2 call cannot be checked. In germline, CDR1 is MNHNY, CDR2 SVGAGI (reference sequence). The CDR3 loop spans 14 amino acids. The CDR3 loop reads CASTLAGEPYEQYF.

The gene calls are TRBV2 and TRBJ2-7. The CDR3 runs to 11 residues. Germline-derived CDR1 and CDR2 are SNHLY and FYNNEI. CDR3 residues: CASRTAYEQYF.

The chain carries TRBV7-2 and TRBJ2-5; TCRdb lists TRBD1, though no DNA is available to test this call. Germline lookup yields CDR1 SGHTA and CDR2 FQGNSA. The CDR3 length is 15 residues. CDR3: CASSLYGAYQETQYF.

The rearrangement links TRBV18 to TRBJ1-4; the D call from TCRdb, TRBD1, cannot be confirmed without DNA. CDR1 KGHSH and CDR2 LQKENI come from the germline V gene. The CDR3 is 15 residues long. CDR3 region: CASSRGPATNEKLFF.

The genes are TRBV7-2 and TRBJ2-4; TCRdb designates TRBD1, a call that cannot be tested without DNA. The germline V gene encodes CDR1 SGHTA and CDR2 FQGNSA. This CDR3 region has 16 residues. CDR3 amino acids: CASSLVGTGVKNIQYF.

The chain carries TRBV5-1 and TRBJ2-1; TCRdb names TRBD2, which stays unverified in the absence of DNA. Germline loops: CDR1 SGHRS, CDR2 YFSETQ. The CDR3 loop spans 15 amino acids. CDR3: CASSTTSGGALEQFF.